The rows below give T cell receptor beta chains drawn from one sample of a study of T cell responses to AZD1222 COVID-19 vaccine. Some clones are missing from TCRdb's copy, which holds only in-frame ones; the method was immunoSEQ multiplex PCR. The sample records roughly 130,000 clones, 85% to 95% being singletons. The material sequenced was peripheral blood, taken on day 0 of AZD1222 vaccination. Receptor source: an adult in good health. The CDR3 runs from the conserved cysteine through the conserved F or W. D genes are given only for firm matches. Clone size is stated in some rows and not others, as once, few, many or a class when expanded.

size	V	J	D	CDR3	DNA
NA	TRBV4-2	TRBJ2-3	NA	CASSLNPGHSTDTQYF	TGTGCCAGCAGCCTTAACCCAGGACATAGCACAGATACGCAGTATTTT
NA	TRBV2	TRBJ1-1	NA	CASSEAGFWYTEAFF	TGTGCCAGCAGTGAAGCGGGGTTCTGGTACACTGAAGCTTTCTTT
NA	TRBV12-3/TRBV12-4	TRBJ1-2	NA	CASSTTGTYGYTF	TGTGCCAGCAGCACAACTGGAACCTATGGCTACACCTTC
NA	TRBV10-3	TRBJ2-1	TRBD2	CAISESIRTSTQEQFF	TGTGCCATCAGTGAGTCGATTAGGACTAGTACCCAGGAGCAGTTCTTC
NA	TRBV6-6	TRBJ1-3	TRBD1	CASSYKGQGNGNTIYF	TGTGCCAGCAGTTACAAGGGACAGGGGAATGGAAACACCATATATTTT
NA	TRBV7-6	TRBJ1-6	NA	CASSASTGSRSSYNSPLHF	TGTGCCAGCAGCGCGAGCACCGGGTCTCGTTCCTCCTATAATTCACCCCTCCACTTT
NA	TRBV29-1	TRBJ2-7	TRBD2	CSVVGLAGVVYEQYF	TGCAGCGTCGTGGGACTAGCGGGAGTTGTCTACGAGCAGTACTTC
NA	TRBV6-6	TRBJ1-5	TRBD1	CASSYPDRDFGPQHF	TGTGCCAGCAGTTACCCGGACAGGGACTTTGGGCCCCAGCATTTT
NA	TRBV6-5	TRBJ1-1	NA	CASSYSGTVKAFF	TGTGCCAGCAGTTACTCAGGAACGGTAAAAGCTTTCTTT
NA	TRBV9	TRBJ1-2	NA	CASSMRRGRDYGYTF	TGTGCCAGCAGCATGAGGAGGGGTCGGGACTATGGCTACACCTTC
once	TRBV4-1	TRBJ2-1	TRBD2	CASRSGGREVYNEQFF	TGCGCCAGCAGAAGTGGGGGGCGGGAGGTTTACAATGAGCAGTTCTTC
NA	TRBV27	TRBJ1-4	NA	CASSLAGFNEKLFF	TGTGCCAGCAGTTTAGCCGGCTTTAATGAAAAACTGTTTTTT